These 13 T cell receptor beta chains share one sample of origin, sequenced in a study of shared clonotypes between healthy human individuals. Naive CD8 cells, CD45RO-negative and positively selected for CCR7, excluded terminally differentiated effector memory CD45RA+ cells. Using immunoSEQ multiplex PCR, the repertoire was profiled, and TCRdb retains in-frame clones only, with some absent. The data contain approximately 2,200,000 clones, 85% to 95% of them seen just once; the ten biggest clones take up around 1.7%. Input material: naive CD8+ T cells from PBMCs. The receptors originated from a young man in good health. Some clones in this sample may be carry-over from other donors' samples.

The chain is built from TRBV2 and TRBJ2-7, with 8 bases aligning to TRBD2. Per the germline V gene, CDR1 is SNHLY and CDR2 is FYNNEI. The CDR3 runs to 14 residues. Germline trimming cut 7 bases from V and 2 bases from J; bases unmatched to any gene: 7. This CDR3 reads CASISRGAPYEQYF. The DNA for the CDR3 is TGTGCCAGCATCTCGCGGGGGGCCCCCTACGAGCAGTACTTC.

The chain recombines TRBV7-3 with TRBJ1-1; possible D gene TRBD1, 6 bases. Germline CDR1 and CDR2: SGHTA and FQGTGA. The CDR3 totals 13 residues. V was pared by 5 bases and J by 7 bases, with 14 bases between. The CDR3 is CASSARQGGEAFF. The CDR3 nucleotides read TGTGCCAGCAGCGCCCGACAAGGGGGTGAAGCTTTCTTT.

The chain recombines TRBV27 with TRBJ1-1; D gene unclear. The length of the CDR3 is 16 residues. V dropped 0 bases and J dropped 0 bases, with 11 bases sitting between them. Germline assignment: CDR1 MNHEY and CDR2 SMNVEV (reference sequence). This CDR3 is CASSLSRTAMNTEAFF. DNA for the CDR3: TGTGCCAGCAGTTTATCCAGGACGGCAATGAACACTGAAGCTTTCTTT.

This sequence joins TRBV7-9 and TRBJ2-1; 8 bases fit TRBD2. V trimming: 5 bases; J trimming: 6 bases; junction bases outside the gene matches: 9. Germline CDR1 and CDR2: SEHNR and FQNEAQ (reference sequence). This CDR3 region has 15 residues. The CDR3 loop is CASSPGGPGVNEQFF. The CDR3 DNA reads TGTGCCAGCAGCCCGGGAGGGCCCGGGGTCAATGAGCAGTTCTTC.

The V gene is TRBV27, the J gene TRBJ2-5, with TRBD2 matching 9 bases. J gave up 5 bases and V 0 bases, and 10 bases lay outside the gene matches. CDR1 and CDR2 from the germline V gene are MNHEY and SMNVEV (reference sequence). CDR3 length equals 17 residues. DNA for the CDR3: TGTGCCAGCAGTTTATCGTTGGCGGGAGGGCCAAGTGAGACCCAGTACTTC. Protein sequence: CASSLSLAGGPSETQYF.

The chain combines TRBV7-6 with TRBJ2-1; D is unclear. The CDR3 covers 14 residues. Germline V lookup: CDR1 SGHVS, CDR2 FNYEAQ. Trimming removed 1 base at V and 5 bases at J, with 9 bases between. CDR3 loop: CASSLVADHNEQFF. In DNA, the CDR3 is TGTGCCAGCAGCTTAGTGGCGGACCACAATGAGCAGTTCTTC.

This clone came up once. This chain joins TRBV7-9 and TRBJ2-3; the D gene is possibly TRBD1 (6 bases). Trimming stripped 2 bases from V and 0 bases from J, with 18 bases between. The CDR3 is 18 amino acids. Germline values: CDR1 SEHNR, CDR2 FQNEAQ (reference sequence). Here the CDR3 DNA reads TGTGCCAGCAGCTTACCCCGGACAGCCGATTATAGCACAGATACGCAGTATTTT. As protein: CASSLPRTADYSTDTQYF.

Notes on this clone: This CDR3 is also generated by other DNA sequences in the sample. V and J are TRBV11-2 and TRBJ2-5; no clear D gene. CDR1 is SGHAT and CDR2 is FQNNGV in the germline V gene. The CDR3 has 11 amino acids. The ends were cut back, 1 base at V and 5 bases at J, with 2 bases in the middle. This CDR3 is CASSLGETQYF. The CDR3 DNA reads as TGTGCCAGCAGCTTAGGGGAGACCCAGTACTTC.

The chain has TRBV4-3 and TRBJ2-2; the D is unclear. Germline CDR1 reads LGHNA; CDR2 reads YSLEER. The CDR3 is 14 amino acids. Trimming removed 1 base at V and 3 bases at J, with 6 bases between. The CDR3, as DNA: TGCGCCAGCAGCCAAGTTTCGTACACCGGGGAGCTGTTTTTT. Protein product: CASSQVSYTGELFF.

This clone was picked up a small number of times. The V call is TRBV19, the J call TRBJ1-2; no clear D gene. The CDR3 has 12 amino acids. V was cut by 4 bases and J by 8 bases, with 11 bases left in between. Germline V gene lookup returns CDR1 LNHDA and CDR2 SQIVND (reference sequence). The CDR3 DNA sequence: TGTGCCAGTAGTACCCGGACTCTGGGCTACACCTTC. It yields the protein CASSTRTLGYTF.

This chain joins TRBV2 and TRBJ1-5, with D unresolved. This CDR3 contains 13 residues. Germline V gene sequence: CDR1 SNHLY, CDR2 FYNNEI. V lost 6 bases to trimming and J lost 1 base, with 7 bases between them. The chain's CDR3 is CASRVESNQPQHF. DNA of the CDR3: TGTGCCAGCAGAGTCGAAAGCAATCAGCCCCAGCATTTT.

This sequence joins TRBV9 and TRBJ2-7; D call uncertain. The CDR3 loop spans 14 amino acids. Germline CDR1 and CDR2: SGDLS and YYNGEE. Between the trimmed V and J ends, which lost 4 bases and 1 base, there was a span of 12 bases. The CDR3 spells CASSPSDGSYEQYF. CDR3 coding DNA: TGTGCCAGCAGCCCATCGGACGGTTCCTACGAGCAGTACTTC.

This chain's CDR3 is CASKARDRYGYTF. The CDR3 region has the DNA TGTGCCAGTAAGGCCAGGGACCGCTATGGCTACACCTTC. The genes are TRBV19 and TRBJ1-2; maybe TRBD1 (5 bases). CDR1 and CDR2 from the germline V gene are LNHDA and SQIVND (reference sequence). V lost 7 bases to trimming and J lost 4 bases, with 13 bases between them. The CDR3 extends over 13 amino acids.